The 10 T cell receptor beta chains below all came from one sample that was sequenced in a study of shared clonotypes between healthy human individuals (dated by TCRdb to the early 2020s). The library was built by means of the immunoSEQ multiplex PCR assay. This immuneACCESS table, as held by TCRdb, lists in-frame sequences with V and J called but not all clones. Of the missing ones, under half trace to an unresolved V gene in checked studies; the others have no known cause. The sample data list nearly 500,000 clones, and over 65% of these were observed just once. Around 13% of the sample is taken by the ten largest. What was sequenced was PBMCs. These TCRs come from a woman aged 40-49 years in good health. Some clones in this sample may be carry-over from other donors' samples.

The chain joins TRBV5-1 to TRBJ1-3; no definite D call. There are 15 residues in the CDR3. V shed 0 bases and J shed 1 base, with 8 bases lying between them. The germline gives CDR1 SGHRS, CDR2 YFSETQ. This chain's CDR3 is CASSLGTSSGNTIYF. CDR3 DNA sequence: TGCGCCAGCAGCTTGGGGACTTCATCTGGAAACACCATATATTTT.

Concerning this clone itself: Other nucleotide sequences in the sample specify the same CDR3. The chain couples TRBV7-9 to TRBJ1-5, with D hard to call. CDR3 length: 13 residues. The V gene lost 5 bases and the J gene lost 0 bases, with 5 bases spanning the gap. Per the germline V gene, CDR1 is SEHNR and CDR2 is FQNEAQ (reference sequence). In DNA form, the CDR3 reads TGTGCCAGCAGCCCAGGTAGCAATCAGCCCCAGCATTTT. It is translated as CASSPGSNQPQHF.

The genes are TRBV28 and TRBJ2-1; no definite D call. Trimming pared 7 bases from V and 1 base from J, leaving 14 bases between. The germline V gene has CDR1 MDHEN and CDR2 SYDVKM. The CDR3 covers 15 residues. CDR3 sequence: CASNPAAESYNEQFF. The CDR3 DNA follows: TGTGCCAGCAATCCCGCAGCAGAATCCTACAATGAGCAGTTCTTC.

This clone was seen a single time. A much bigger clone sits one base away, suggesting this may be a read error. This likely comes from a read error, as the CDR3 has no conserved phenylalanine or tryptophan at its end. CDR3 amino acids: CASSPRAGLTDTQYS. Here the CDR3 DNA reads TGTGCCAGCAGCCCCCGGGCGGGACTCACAGATACGCAGTATTCT. This chain uses TRBV7-3 with TRBJ2-3; TRBD2 might be the D (6 bases). V was clipped by 5 bases and J by 2 bases, with 14 bases between them. Germline loops: CDR1 SGHTA, CDR2 FQGTGA. This CDR3 is built from 15 residues.

J is TRBJ2-7 and V is TRBV4-1, with D unclear. The germline CDR1 and CDR2 sequences are MGHRA and YSYEKL. The V and J ends lost 0 bases and 2 bases respectively, with 11 bases between them. The CDR3 runs to 15 residues. As DNA, the CDR3 is TGCGCCAGCAGCCAAGATAGGTCTGGAACCTACGAGCAGTACTTC. Translation: CASSQDRSGTYEQYF.

This chain links TRBV10-3 with TRBJ2-5; 8 bases are a match to TRBD1. V gave up 0 bases and J gave up 5 bases; unmatched junction bases: 5. From germline, CDR1 is ENHRY and CDR2 SYGVKD. This CDR3 contains 15 residues. The CDR3 region is CAISESQGAGETQYF. The CDR3 DNA reads as TGTGCCATCAGTGAGTCTCAGGGGGCTGGGGAGACCCAGTACTTC.

This clone was picked up a small number of times. This chain joins TRBV4-3 and TRBJ1-5; D remains ambiguous. The CDR3 is 15 amino acids. Deletions cut 1 base from V and 1 base from J, with 8 bases between. The germline gives CDR1 LGHNA, CDR2 YSLEER. The CDR3, as DNA: TGCGCCAGCAGCCAAGCCCACAGAAGCAATCAGCCCCAGCATTTT. Its translation: CASSQAHRSNQPQHF.

A single count supports this clone. The chain uses TRBV11-1 and TRBJ1-2; D may be TRBD1 (5 bases). V dropped 1 base and J dropped 4 bases, with 13 bases sitting between them. This CDR3 has 15 residues. The germline V gene has CDR1 SGHAT and CDR2 FQDESV (reference sequence). CDR3 DNA sequence: TGTGCCAGCAGCTTAGATGACCCAGGGCTCTATGGCTACACCTTC. Protein sequence: CASSLDDPGLYGYTF.

This clone has only a few counts. The CDR3 reads CASSPRLAESSYNEQFF. In DNA, the CDR3 is TGTGCCAGCAGCCCCCGACTAGCCGAAAGCTCCTACAATGAGCAGTTCTTC. The chain carries TRBV7-8 and TRBJ2-1, with 7 bases that match TRBD2. V was pared by 5 bases and J by 0 bases, with 10 bases of the junction left unmatched. The CDR3 extends over 17 amino acids. The germline CDR1 and CDR2 sequences are SGHVS and FQNEAQ.

This clone was picked up a small number of times. The V call is TRBV19, the J call TRBJ1-4, with D perhaps matching TRBD1 (6 bases). V gave up 4 bases and J gave up 5 bases, with 14 bases separating them. Germline V CDR1 and CDR2: LNHDA, SQIVND (reference sequence). The CDR3 totals 15 residues. CDR3: CASSTEDRWNEKLFF. In DNA form, the CDR3 reads TGTGCCAGTAGTACCGAGGACAGATGGAATGAAAAACTGTTTTTT. The whole variable domain, filled in from reference TRBV19 and TRBJ1-4, reads DGGITQSPKYLFRKEGQNVTLSCEQNLNHDAMYWYRQDPGQGLRLIYYSQIVNDFQKGDIAEGYSVSREKKESFPLTVTSAQKNPTAFYLCASSTEDRWNEKLFFGSGTQLSVL.